The sequence of this TCR beta chain was determined in a study of cytomegalovirus exposure and HLA in healthy donors. Sequencing used immunoSEQ multiplex PCR; TCRdb keeps in-frame clones, though not all of them. The sample records 200,000 to 300,000 clones, about nine tenths being singletons. Concerning this clone: What it binds is unknown.

General study results and limits: Later, an analysis found that TCR clusters from the first cohort tended to co-occur in the 130 or so validation repertoires. The study found most TCR sequences rare, yet found some public TCRs in many donors.

The CDR3 is 12 residues long. CDR1 is PRHDT and CDR2 is FYEKMQ in the germline V gene (reference sequence). Deletions cut 5 bases from V and 6 bases from J, with 8 bases between. The rearrangement joins TRBV13 to TRBJ2-1; D is unresolved. The sequence derives from a woman aged 25 to 39 in good health and CMV-seronegative. Sequencing used PBMCs. The CDR3 region is CASSQSRNEQFF. In DNA form, the CDR3 reads TGTGCCAGCAGCCAATCTCGCAATGAGCAGTTCTTC.